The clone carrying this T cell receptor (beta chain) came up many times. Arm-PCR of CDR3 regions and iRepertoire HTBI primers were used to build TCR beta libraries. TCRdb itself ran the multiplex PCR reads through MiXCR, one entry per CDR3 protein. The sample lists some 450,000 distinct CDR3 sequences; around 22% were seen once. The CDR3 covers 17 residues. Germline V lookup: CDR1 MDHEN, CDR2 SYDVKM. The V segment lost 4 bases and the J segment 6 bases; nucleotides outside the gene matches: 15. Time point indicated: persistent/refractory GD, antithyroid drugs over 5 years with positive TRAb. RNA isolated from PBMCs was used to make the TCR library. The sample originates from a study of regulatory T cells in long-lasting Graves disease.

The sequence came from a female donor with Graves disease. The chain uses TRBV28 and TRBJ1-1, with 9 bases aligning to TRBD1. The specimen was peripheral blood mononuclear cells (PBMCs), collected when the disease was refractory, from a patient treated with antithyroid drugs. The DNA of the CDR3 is TGTGCCAGCAGTTCACAGACTCTTGGGACAGGGATCTCTGAAGCTTTCTTT. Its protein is CASSSQTLGTGISEAFF.